The entry below gives a single TCR beta chain sequence along with its context. Antigen: not known. The sample comes from a study of cytomegalovirus exposure and HLA in healthy donors. The study, taken as a whole, reports: Some TCR beta chains (roughly 150 of them) were listed as cytomegalovirus-associated. Later analysis indicated greater clonal expansion among HLA-associated TCR beta chains than among equally common other chains. Several of the most significant clusters were apparently associated with common viral pathogens in a later analysis.

PCR was performed using 60 Vbeta and 13 Jbeta primers. Some clones are missing from TCRdb's copy, which holds only in-frame ones; the method was immunoSEQ multiplex PCR. In total, the table holds 80,000 to 95,000 clones. Germline lookup yields CDR1 MNHEY and CDR2 SVGAGI. CDR3 size: 15 residues. Unmatched junction bases numbered 4, after V lost 0 bases and J lost 3 bases. This sequence was found in a man between 50 and 59 years old in good health and CMV-seropositive. Source material: PBMCs. This chain links TRBV6-5 with TRBJ1-1; 7 bases align to TRBD1. The CDR3 coding sequence is TGTGCCAGCAGTTACTCCGGGACAGTCCACACTGAAGCTTTCTTT. Residues: CASSYSGTVHTEAFF.